The 6 T cell receptor beta chains below come from one sample, sequenced in a study of blood T cell repertoires in COVID-19. Data came from immunoSEQ multiplex PCR; TCRdb stores just in-frame clones and leaves some out. The sample lists roughly 200,000 clones; just over 85% were seen once. Sequencing was carried out using PBMCs or T cells enriched from blood (not recorded which). These receptor sequences come from a woman aged 40 to 55 with acute COVID-19.

The rearrangement links TRBV5-6 to TRBJ2-2; D is perhaps TRBD2 (5 bases). V lost 4 bases and J 3 bases, leaving 19 bases between the germline ends. Per germline, CDR1 SGHDT and CDR2 YYEEEE. The CDR3 is 17 amino acids. The CDR3 region has the DNA TGTGCCAGCAGCACGCCAGGTCCCTGGCGGGACACCGGGGAGCTGTTTTTT. Amino acid sequence: CASSTPGPWRDTGELFF. The variable domain in full, completed from reference TRBV5-6 and TRBJ2-2, reads DAGVTQSPTHLIKTRGQQVTLRCSPKSGHDTVSWYQQALGQGPQFIFQYYEEEERQRGNFPDRFSGHQFPNYSSELNVNALLLGDSALYLCASSTPGPWRDTGELFFGEGSRLTVL.

The chain couples TRBV12-3 or TRBV12-4 to TRBJ2-7; 10 bases agree with TRBD1. The CDR3 extends over 13 amino acids. The V and J ends lost 7 bases and 4 bases, in that order; junction bases with no gene match: 4. The CDR3 loop is CASTTGQGYEQYF. CDR3 DNA: TGTGCCAGCACTACGGGACAGGGGTACGAGCAGTACTTC.

The genes are TRBV25-1 and TRBJ2-5; D unresolved. The CDR3 has 16 amino acids. Germline V gives CDR1 MGHDK, CDR2 SYGVNS. V lost 3 bases, J lost 5 bases, and 19 bases lay in between. The DNA for the CDR3 is TGTGCCAGCAGTGATAGCCTTTACCTACTCGGGGAGACCCAGTACTTC. Amino acid sequence: CASSDSLYLLGETQYF.

J is TRBJ1-3 and V is TRBV7-2, with no clear D. V shed 5 bases and J shed 4 bases, with 21 bases lying between them. The germline V gene has CDR1 SGHTA and CDR2 FQGNSA. CDR3 length: 17 residues. CDR3 amino acids: CASSDKTGRKGGNTIYF. In nucleotides, the CDR3 is TGTGCCAGCAGCGACAAAACCGGGAGAAAGGGCGGAAACACCATATATTTT.

J is TRBJ2-1 and V is TRBV27; no definite D call. Germline values: CDR1 MNHEY, CDR2 SMNVEV (reference sequence). The V end was cut by 6 bases, the J end by 0 bases, with 12 bases between. The CDR3 is 15 amino acids. The CDR3 protein is CASSLVYSSYNEQFF. CDR3 in DNA: TGTGCCAGCAGCCTCGTGTATAGCTCCTACAATGAGCAGTTCTTC.

This clone appeared a single time. This chain connects TRBV19 to TRBJ1-3, with 9 bases that match TRBD1. V gave up 9 bases and J gave up 7 bases; unmatched junction bases: 13. The CDR3 length is 15 residues. CDR1 LNHDA and CDR2 SQIVND come from the germline V gene (reference sequence). CDR3 protein: CASLLGTGRGNTIYF. CDR3 DNA: TGTGCCAGCCTCCTGGGGACAGGGAGAGGTAACACCATATATTTT.